The clone carrying this T cell receptor (beta chain) has just a few counts. Using 32 V and 13 J primers, multiplex PCR amplified TCR beta CDR3. TCRdb fed the multiplex PCR reads into MiXCR, producing one record per CDR3 protein. Of almost 2,000 distinct CDR3 sequences listed, approximately 31% are singletons. This entry comes from a study of immune heterogeneity within non-small cell lung tumors. The germline V and J ends were trimmed by 5 bases and 5 bases, with 13 bases remaining between them. The germline gives CDR1 SGHDN, CDR2 FVKESK. This CDR3 is built from 14 residues. As template, the study used bulk tumor genomic DNA at 550 to 700 ng per sample. Several widely spaced biopsies per primary tumor were taken during surgery. Undergoing curative surgery were patients whose non-small cell lung cancer was untreated and newly diagnosed.

The sequenced sample was lung tumor tissue. This clonotype was obtained from a man in his sixties with non-small cell lung cancer. V is TRBV14 and J is TRBJ2-1; D tentatively reads TRBD1 or TRBD2 (5 bases each). The chain's CDR3 is CASSIPGRHNEQFF. Written as DNA, the CDR3 is TGTGCCAGCAGCATCCCGGGGCGGCACAATGAGCAGTTCTTC.